This T cell receptor beta chain was captured in a study of blood T cell repertoires in COVID-19. Losses at the gene ends were 10 bases for V and 5 bases for J; bases not matched to a gene: 8. From germline, CDR1 is LNHDA and CDR2 SQIVND (reference sequence). The CDR3 consists of 14 residues. How the authors handled the data: Nucleated cell number was recorded as an estimate derived from reference gene primer amplification. Measured with immunoSEQ multiplex PCR; TCRdb has only the in-frame clones, and not every one. That table supplies the V and J calls and clone size; D and trimming were determined from the DNA. The table lists more than 95,000 clones, around 84% of them singletons, with roughly 29% in the top ten.

The receptor comes from a man in his fifties or sixties with acute or convalescent COVID-19. The chain uses TRBV19 and TRBJ2-2, with TRBD1 matching over 9 bases. The sequenced material came from peripheral blood. CDR3 nucleotides: TGTGCCATTGCACAGGGGGCTGGTACCGGGGAGCTGTTTTTT. This encodes CAIAQGAGTGELFF.